This TCR beta chain stems from a study of CD8+ T cells in alopecia areata (dated by TCRdb to between 2017 and 2018). Turning to the overall study: Treated patients were enrolled in an open-label pilot trial of oral tofacitinib, 5 to 10 mg twice daily, for moderate-to-severe alopecia areata. Clonality in the scalp was compared among normal scalp (n=4), patchy alopecia areata scalp (n=8), and alopecia totalis/universalis scalp (n=8). Tofacitinib was given for 6 to 18 months, followed by 6 months of follow-up off drug to assess delayed response and recurrence. Amplification of TCRbeta CDR3 regions was done by immunoSEQ multiplex PCR using 35 Vbeta forward primers and 13 Jbeta reverse primers. In humans, TCRbeta sequencing was performed on scalp tissue and on sorted CD4+ and CD8+ peripheral blood T cells from healthy controls and from patients with patchy or totalis/universalis alopecia areata. RNA was obtained with the PAXgene miRNA kit for fixed scalp, the miRNeasy kit for PBMCs, and the RNeasy kit for mouse skin. In both human patients and the C3H/HeJ mouse model, the study applied high-throughput TCRbeta sequencing to look at T cell clonal expansion in alopecia areata. Tofacitinib-treated patients had biopsies at baseline and at 4 and 24 weeks of treatment, with a later scalp biopsy in several patients. In treated patients, disease severity was measured using the SALT score, which gives the percentage of scalp surface area affected.

CDR3 length: 20 amino acids, cysteine to phenylalanine. Only CDR3 DNA is held: 60 bases, read in frame from base 1. V and J are truncated by 5 bases and 4 bases respectively, leaving an intervening sequence of 29 bases. Per the germline V gene, SGHTA is the CDR1 and FQGTGA is the CDR2. The intended sense of this specimen's treatment or condition label: oral pan-JAK inhibitor, 5-10 mg twice daily. Lesional scalp punch biopsies and peripheral blood were collected from alopecia areata patients. After PBMCs were isolated by density centrifugation and stained for CD3, CD4 and CD8, a FACSAria was used to sort CD4+ and CD8+ T cells. Library generation was performed with the immunoSEQ multiplex PCR assay. For TCR sequencing, RNA was extracted from every sample and reverse transcribed into cDNA to serve as template. First-strand cDNA was synthesized using SuperScript III with a 2:1 mix of oligo-dT and random hexamers. A synthetic immune receptor repertoire was used to measure amplification bias, and any remaining bias was corrected computationally. In the authors' own workflow: After raw reads were preprocessed to remove errors, the CDR3 was defined following IMGT conventions as running from the conserved cysteine to phenylalanine. Clonality was computed as 1 minus the Shannon entropy, with the entropy normalized by log2 of the number of productive unique TCRs. Whether scalp clones were CD4 or CD8 was inferred by matching scalp TCRbeta sequences against CD4 and CD8 repertoires sorted from blood. The clones in this table, taken by TCRdb from immuneACCESS, are in-frame only. Not every clone is retained; where verified, under half of the shortfall comes from an unresolved V gene, and the cause of the rest is unknown. V, J and clone size are taken as reported in that table, and D and trimming were inferred from the DNA itself. Across this sample there are roughly 60,000 clones, with 46% seen only once. The ten biggest clones cover just over 20% of the sample.

Points the paper makes about the study in general: During tofacitinib treatment, many expanded lesional clones stuck around in both scalp and blood, and this persistence may partly explain why relapse happens after treatment is stopped. Lesional scalp, especially in alopecia totalis/universalis, showed higher clonality and more expanded CD8+ clones than normal scalp, suggesting antigenic drive. The treated cohort was small, with a single nonresponder, so links between baseline CD8+ expansion and response need larger studies. Unlike mouse skin, where gammadelta T cells dominate, normal human skin contains resident alphabeta T cells that get sequenced too, which complicates analysis of the scalp TCR repertoire. Compared with mice, TCR sequences shared between patients were less clear, possibly partly because of HLA diversity across the patient population. Scalp clonality and the number of expanded CD8+ clones among the top 100 scalp clones were significantly decreased by tofacitinib.

Concerning this clone: Which antigen it targets is not known. No much larger clone exists at a distance of one base, and base qualities are not known.

The starting material was CD8+ T cells sorted from blood, obtained at roughly week 36, from a patient treated with tofacitinib. This receptor was identified in a human donor with alopecia areata. The chain is made from TRBV7-3 and TRBJ2-2; matching of 7 bases hints at TRBD2 as the D gene. The CDR3 corresponds to CASSPVPGGVMGVTTGELFF. The DNA sequence is given as TGTGCCAGCAGCCCTGTCCCGGGGGGCGTAATGGGGGTAACCACCGGGGAGCTGTTTTTT.